These T cell receptor beta chains were read from a single sample in a study of T-cell reconstitution after alpha-beta-depleted transplantation in children. TCRdb redid the calling of the PCR reads with MiXCR, one entry per CDR3 protein. Among 700,000 or so distinct CDR3 sequences, roughly 13% were seen once, and the ten largest hold 0.79%. This specimen was PBMCs, taken before TCRalphabeta/CD19-depleted stem cell transplant. These receptors were collected from a girl aged 2-10 years with congenital amegakaryocytic thrombocytopenia, due to receive a stem cell transplant. The CDR3 runs from the conserved cysteine through the conserved F or W. D genes are given only for firm matches. Some rows mark clone size as missing; the rest say once, few, many or name a class of expanded clone.

NA TRBD1 TRBJ2-3 TRBV5-1 TGCGCCAGCAGCTTTAGGACAGGGCGCACAGATACGCAGTATTTT CASSFRTGRTDTQYF
NA TRBD1 TRBJ1-5 TRBV5-1 TGCGCCAGCAGCTTGTCAGGGGGGACGGGGCAGCCCCAGCATTTT CASSLSGGTGQPQHF
NA NA TRBJ2-1 TRBV20-1 TGCAGTGCTAGAGCTAGCCGCTCCTACAATGAGCAGTTCTTC CSARASRSYNEQFF
many NA TRBJ2-1 TRBV7-7 TGTGCCAGCAGCCCCGTGACCGGCTCCTACAATGAGCAGTTCTTC CASSPVTGSYNEQFF
few NA TRBJ2-7 TRBV6-1 TGTGCCAGCCGTGACTATTGGGACTACGAGCAGTACTTC CASRDYWDYEQYF
few NA TRBJ2-2 TRBV14 TGTGCCAGCAGCCAAGGCGGGGAGCTGTTTTTT CASSQGGELFF
NA NA TRBJ1-2 TRBV29-1 TGCAGCGTTGGGTTATCCCCGGGGGCGGATGGCTACACCTTC CSVGLSPGADGYTF
many NA TRBJ1-5 TRBV12-3/TRBV12-4 TGTGCCAGCAGTACCGGGACATCGGATCAGCCCCAGCATTTT CASSTGTSDQPQHF
many NA TRBJ2-5 TRBV29-1 TGCAGCGTTGAAGTTGCAATCTTAGAGACCCAGTACTTC CSVEVAILETQYF
NA TRBD2 TRBJ2-7 TRBV12-3/TRBV12-4 TGTGCCAGCAGTTTCAAGCTAGCGGGAGTCCCCTACGAGCAGTACTTC CASSFKLAGVPYEQYF
NA NA TRBJ2-7 TRBV19 TGTGCCAGTAGTATAGGAGGGGCGACCTACGAGCAGTACTTC CASSIGGATYEQYF
many TRBD2 TRBJ2-1 TRBV12-3/TRBV12-4 TGTGCCAGCAGTTTGGTGGGAGGGCCTGTCAATGAGCAGTTCTTC CASSLVGGPVNEQFF
many TRBD2 TRBJ2-1 TRBV14 TGTGCCAGCAGCCAAGACAGGCTAGCGGTGAACAATGAGCAGTTCTTC CASSQDRLAVNNEQFF
many TRBD1 TRBJ2-2 TRBV5-1 TGCGCCAGCAGCTTGGGCCTGGGACAGGGGTCCGGGGAGCTGTTTTTT CASSLGLGQGSGELFF
NA NA TRBJ2-7 TRBV12-3/TRBV12-4 TGTGCCAGCAGTTTACAGCCCGGGGCTGCCTACGAGCAGTACTTC CASSLQPGAAYEQYF
NA TRBD2 TRBJ2-3 TRBV15 TGTGCCACCAGCAGAGATCGCTTTGCCCCGGGGGGTGATACGCAGTATTTT CATSRDRFAPGGDTQYF
NA TRBD2 TRBJ2-5 TRBV5-1 TGCGCCAGCAGCTCGTCGCTTAATAGACGGGAGGGCCTTAGAGAGACCCAGTACTTC CASSSSLNRREGLRETQYF
many TRBD1 TRBJ2-2 TRBV20-1 TGCAGTGCTACGAGGACAGGGGCTTTTCCCGGGGAGCTGTTTTTT CSATRTGAFPGELFF
many NA TRBJ2-7 TRBV10-3 TGTGCCATCAGTCGGGACACCTTCTCCTACGAGCAGTACTTC CAISRDTFSYEQYF
many NA TRBJ2-7 TRBV20-1 TGCAGTGCTAATAAGGCGGAGAAAGCCTACGAGCAGTACTTC CSANKAEKAYEQYF
many NA TRBJ2-5 TRBV24-1 TGTGCCGCATTGCTCCAGTACTTC CAALLQYF
few NA TRBJ2-3 TRBV3-1 TGTGCCAGCAGCCAAGCCAGAGCCTGGGGAGATACGCAGTATTTT CASSQARAWGDTQYF
many TRBD2 TRBJ2-3 TRBV20-1 TGCAGTGCAGAATCGTCTAGCGGGAGGGCTCCCCTAGATACGCAGTATTTT CSAESSSGRAPLDTQYF
few TRBD2 TRBJ2-1 TRBV29-1 TGCAGCGTTGCTGCGGGAGGTTGGAACAATGAGCAGTTCTTC CSVAAGGWNNEQFF
NA TRBD2 TRBJ2-1 TRBV5-4 TGTGCCAGCAGCCTAAAGCGGGGCCTATACAATGAGCAGTTCTTC CASSLKRGLYNEQFF
NA TRBD1 TRBJ2-4 TRBV7-9 TGTGCCAGCAGCTTCCCATTGGGGGACAGGGACATTCAGTACTTC CASSFPLGDRDIQYF
NA TRBD2 TRBJ2-2 TRBV29-1 TGCAGCGTTGTTGGACTAGCGGGACCCGGGGAGCTGTTTTTT CSVVGLAGPGELFF
few NA TRBJ2-5 TRBV20-1 TGCAGTGCTAGAGACCTAACTGGGAATGAGGGAACGTGGGAGACCCAGTACTTC CSARDLTGNEGTWETQYF
many NA TRBJ1-1 TRBV12-3/TRBV12-4 TGTGCCAGCAGTTTGGTCGGACGTCCCGAAATGAACACTGAAGCTTTCTTT CASSLVGRPEMNTEAFF
few NA TRBJ2-7 TRBV7-9 TGTGCCAGCAGCAACGACTCCTTTGGCTACGAGCAGTACTTC CASSNDSFGYEQYF
few NA TRBJ2-1 TRBV14 TGTGCCAGCAGCCCTGGCCTTTTTTATGAGCAGTTCTTC CASSPGLFYEQFF
many TRBD1 TRBJ1-1 TRBV5-1 TGCGCCAGCAGTTTGCTCTCCCCGGGACAGTCGAACACTGAAGCTTTCTTT CASSLLSPGQSNTEAFF
many NA TRBJ1-2 TRBV5-1 TGCGCCAGCAGCTCTGAAATTGCTAACTATGGCTACACCTTC CASSSEIANYGYTF
NA TRBD1 TRBJ2-4 TRBV6-1 TGTGCCAGTCGGGACAGGTCGACCAAAAACATTCAGTACTTC CASRDRSTKNIQYF
many TRBD2 TRBJ2-7 TRBV28 TGTGCCAGCAGTTTTCGGACTAGCGGGACCCTCTCCTACGAGCAGTACTTC CASSFRTSGTLSYEQYF
few NA TRBJ2-1 TRBV7-9 TGTGCCAGCAGCTTTACGCGACTAGTCTTGACGCAGTTCTTC CASSFTRLVLTQFF
many NA TRBJ1-4 TRBV12-3/TRBV12-4 TGTGCCAGCAGTCTTTTCCAGGGTAGTTTGCTGTTTTTT CASSLFQGSLLFF
many TRBD2 TRBJ2-1 TRBV5-1 TGCGCCAGCAGCTTTCAAGCGGGAGGGCGCTACAATGAGCAGTTCTTC CASSFQAGGRYNEQFF
NA TRBD1 TRBJ1-1 TRBV5-1 TGCGCCAGCAGCTTGGCCCCGACAGGGGGACAAGCTGAAGCTTTCTTT CASSLAPTGGQAEAFF
few TRBD1 TRBJ1-1 TRBV7-9 TGTGCCAGCAGAAGAACAGGGGGGCGCACTGAAGCTTTCTTT CASRRTGGRTEAFF
many NA TRBJ2-2 TRBV5-1 TGCGCCAGCAGCTTGGGCCCTAGCAGCACCGGGGAGCTGTTTTTT CASSLGPSSTGELFF
many NA TRBJ2-3 TRBV6-5 TGTGCCAGCAGTTACTCGATCGGATCCGGGCCAGATACGCAGTATTTT CASSYSIGSGPDTQYF
NA TRBD1 TRBJ2-7 TRBV12-3/TRBV12-4 TGTGCCAGCAGTAGACAGGGGGGGTCCTACGAGCAGTCCTTC CASSRQGGSYEQSF
many NA TRBJ2-2 TRBV20-1 TGCAGTGCTAGACAAAGGGCCGGGGAGCTGTTTTTT CSARQRAGELFF
few TRBD1 TRBJ2-3 TRBV7-9 TGTGCCAGCAGCCCGATCGGACAGGAGACAGATACGCAGTATTTT CASSPIGQETDTQYF
many TRBD2 TRBJ2-3 TRBV10-3 TGTGCCATCAGTGACTACGGCCAAACTAGCGTTGCAGATACGCAGTATTTT CAISDYGQTSVADTQYF
NA NA TRBJ2-1 TRBV11-2 TGTGCCAGCAGCTTTAGTGACCTTAACAATGAGCAGTTCTTC CASSFSDLNNEQFF
many NA TRBJ2-1 TRBV27 TGTGCCAGCAGTTCGGCCAATGAGCAGTTCTTC CASSSANEQFF
few NA TRBJ2-7 TRBV12-3/TRBV12-4 TGTGCCAGCAGGGCGGGCGTCGTTCGCGAGCAGTACTTC CASRAGVVREQYF
NA TRBD1 TRBJ2-7 TRBV4-1 TGCGCCAGCAGCCAAGGACAGGGGGACTACGAGCAGTACTTC CASSQGQGDYEQYF
few TRBD1 TRBJ1-2 TRBV29-1 TGCAGCGTCCCCGGGACAGAAGGCTACACCTTC CSVPGTEGYTF